Following are 32 T cell receptor beta chains from one sample sequenced in a study of early T cells in non-severe SARS-CoV-2 infection. TCRdb fed the 5' RACE reads into MiXCR, producing one record per CDR3 protein. Of about 28,000 distinct CDR3 sequences in the sample, about 4.5% were seen once. Sequencing used whole blood, obtained at baseline. The receptors derive from an adult who was a healthcare worker with PCR-confirmed SARS-CoV-2 infection or an uninfected control (not recorded which).

At least ten counts were recorded for this clonotype. V usage is TRBV3-1 and J usage is TRBJ2-3; D is ambiguous. V gave up 4 bases and J gave up 6 bases, with 14 bases separating them. This CDR3 region has 14 residues. Germline V lookup: CDR1 LGHDT, CDR2 YNNKEL (reference sequence). In nucleotides, the CDR3 is TGTGCCAGCAGCCCCGGTCCGGTCGGGGATACGCAGTATTTT. Translated, it gives CASSPGPVGDTQYF.

This clonotype was detected many times. The chain uses TRBV19 and TRBJ1-2; D uncertain. V was trimmed by 4 bases and J by 8 bases, leaving 14 bases between them. There are 13 residues in the CDR3. The V gene's germline CDR1 is LNHDA and CDR2 SQIVND (reference sequence). CDR3 loop: CASSTGWLAGYTF. CDR3 nucleotides: TGTGCCAGTAGTACGGGGTGGCTAGCGGGCTACACCTTC.

There are a few counts of this clonotype. A much more abundant neighbour one base away suggests this may be a read error. The chain links TRBV7-3 to TRBJ1-1; D remains ambiguous. V was trimmed by 8 bases and J by 0 bases, leaving 16 bases between them. The germline V gene has CDR1 SGHTA and CDR2 FQGTGA. This CDR3 has 15 residues. CDR3 sequence (DNA): TGTGCCAGCGGCAAAAGCCCCTCATTGAACACTGAAGCTTTCTTT. The encoded protein is CASGKSPSLNTEAFF.

This clonotype was counted ten times or more. This chain uses TRBV11-2 with TRBJ2-3, with 9 bases identical to TRBD1. Losses at the gene ends were 3 bases for V and 2 bases for J; bases not matched to a gene: 3. Germline CDR1 and CDR2: SGHAT and FQNNGV. This CDR3 is 15 amino acids long. DNA for the CDR3: TGTGCCAGCAGCTTGTGGACAGGGGACACAGATACGCAGTATTTT. Translated, it gives CASSLWTGDTDTQYF.

This clonotype is deemed medium-sized. The chain joins TRBV28 to TRBJ2-5, with 11 bases aligning to TRBD2. This CDR3 comprises 19 residues. The trim removed 3 bases at V and 6 bases at J, leaving 18 bases unmatched. In germline, CDR1 is MDHEN, CDR2 SYDVKM. The CDR3 protein is CASSFAAASGGRIIQTQYF. The CDR3 DNA follows: TGTGCCAGCAGTTTCGCCGCGGCTAGCGGGGGGAGGATAATCCAGACCCAGTACTTC. The complete variable domain, with remaining parts taken from reference TRBV28 and TRBJ2-5, reads DVKVTQSSRYLVKRTGEKVFLECVQDMDHENMFWYRQDPGLGLRLIYFSYDVKMKEKGDIPEGYSVSREKKERFSLILESASTNQTSMYLCASSFAAASGGRIIQTQYFGPGTRLLVL.

In this sample, this clonotype turned up many times. The chain employs TRBV6-5 and TRBJ2-3; 8 bases align to TRBD2. J lost 4 bases, V lost 10 bases, and 10 bases had no gene match. From germline, CDR1 is MNHEY and CDR2 SVGAGI. The length of the CDR3 is 14 residues. The CDR3 bases are TGTGCCACCAACCTGCGGGGGGTCTCAGATACGCAGTATTTT. Protein: CATNLRGVSDTQYF.

This clonotype was detected many times. The chain carries TRBV19 and TRBJ2-1; the match to TRBD2 covers 12 bases. CDR1 is LNHDA and CDR2 is SQIVND in the germline V gene (reference sequence). The CDR3 is 15 amino acids. J gave up 7 bases and V 3 bases, and 4 bases lay outside the gene matches. CDR3 coding DNA: TGTGCCAGTAGTATCAGGACTAGCGGGGTTAATGAGCAGTTCTTC. It is translated as CASSIRTSGVNEQFF.

This clonotype was found a few times. The chain recombines TRBV20-1 with TRBJ1-1, with unresolved D. Trimming shortened V by 0 bases and J by 1 base, and 9 bases separated the two germline ends. This CDR3 is 14 amino acids long. Germline V lookup: CDR1 DFQATT, CDR2 SNEGSKA (reference sequence). The chain's CDR3 is CSARDPGRNTEAFF. The CDR3, as DNA: TGCAGTGCTAGAGACCCGGGCCGGAACACTGAAGCTTTCTTT.

The sample holds a few counts of this clonotype. The rearrangement links TRBV19 to TRBJ2-1; 7 bases align to TRBD2. This CDR3 has 15 residues. CDR1 LNHDA and CDR2 SQIVND come from the germline V gene (reference sequence). The V segment lost 4 bases and the J segment 3 bases; nucleotides outside the gene matches: 6. The CDR3 reads CASSTSGTLYNEQFF. The CDR3, as DNA: TGTGCCAGTAGTACCAGCGGGACTCTCTACAATGAGCAGTTCTTC.

This clonotype was detected ten times or more. The chain joins TRBV12-3 or TRBV12-4 to TRBJ1-1; 8 bases map to TRBD1. CDR3 size: 16 residues. V lost 0 bases, J lost 10 bases, and 13 bases stayed unmatched. For the CDR3, the DNA is TGTGCCAGCAGTTTAGCCCTCCAAGGACAGGGCGGCGGAGCTTTCTTT. Amino acids: CASSLALQGQGGGAFF.

This clonotype was counted at least ten times. The V call is TRBV11-2, the J call TRBJ2-1, with TRBD2 matching over 15 bases. V lost 1 base to trimming and J lost 2 bases; unmatched junction nucleotides: 0. Looked up from germline, CDR1 is SGHAT and CDR2 is FQNNGV. The CDR3 length is 17 residues. CDR3 amino acids: CASSLGTSGGAYNEQFF. The CDR3 DNA sequence: TGTGCCAGCAGCTTAGGGACTAGCGGGGGGGCCTACAATGAGCAGTTCTTC.

Regarding this clonotype: Possible read error: a much larger clone is one base away. V is TRBV12-3 or TRBV12-4 and J is TRBJ2-7; D gene unclear. This CDR3 contains 11 residues. V dropped 6 bases and J dropped 8 bases, with 11 bases sitting between them. CDR3 loop: CASRKGQQQYF. The CDR3 region has the DNA TGTGCCAGCAGAAAAGGTCAACAGCAGTACTTC.

In this sample, this clonotype turned up many times. V and J are TRBV3-1 and TRBJ2-7; no reliable D call. The germline V gene encodes CDR1 LGHDT and CDR2 YNNKEL (reference sequence). Trimming pared 1 base from V and 5 bases from J, leaving 9 bases between. The CDR3 length is 13 residues. The CDR3 DNA sequence: TGTGCCAGCAGCCAAGGAGGAGTAAACGAGCAGTACTTC. Protein: CASSQGGVNEQYF.

By proportion, this clonotype is medium-sized (0.01 to 0.1%). The J gene is TRBJ2-1, the V gene TRBV4-1, with 12 bases that match TRBD2. Germline V lookup: CDR1 MGHRA, CDR2 YSYEKL. Trimming cost V 5 bases and J 0 bases; bases outside gene matches: 8. The CDR3 is 18 residues long. The CDR3 nucleotides are TGCGCCAGCAGCTTTCGGACTAGCGGGGTACTCTCCTACAATGAGCAGTTCTTC. Its protein product is CASSFRTSGVLSYNEQFF.

This clonotype was observed many times. V is TRBV7-2 and J is TRBJ2-3, with D perhaps TRBD2 (7 bases). The CDR3 has 16 amino acids. The V and J ends lost 5 bases and 2 bases respectively, with 17 bases between them. The germline gives CDR1 SGHTA, CDR2 FQGNSA. The CDR3 bases are TGTGCCAGCAGCCAGGTTTTGGGGGGGCCCACAGATACGCAGTATTTT. This encodes CASSQVLGGPTDTQYF.

The chain carries TRBV7-6 and TRBJ2-1; perhaps TRBD2 as D (6 bases). The CDR3 extends over 13 amino acids. Per germline, CDR1 SGHVS and CDR2 FNYEAQ. V dropped 4 bases and J dropped 11 bases, with 15 bases sitting between them. The CDR3: CASSSGARGKQFF. CDR3 DNA: TGTGCCAGCAGCTCCGGGGCTCGGGGGAAGCAGTTCTTC.

This clonotype was seen repeatedly, ten times or more. This rearrangement joins TRBV7-2 to TRBJ2-5; no definite D call. Trimming stripped 6 bases from V and 5 bases from J, with 13 bases between. From germline, CDR1 is SGHTA and CDR2 FQGNSA. CDR3 length equals 13 residues. CDR3 sequence: CASRMTPAETQYF. The CDR3 DNA is TGTGCCAGCAGAATGACCCCCGCGGAGACCCAGTACTTC. Full variable domain (outside the CDR3, taken from reference TRBV7-2 and TRBJ2-5): GAGVSQSPSNKVTEKGKDVELRCDPISGHTALYWYRQSLGQGLEFLIYFQGNSAPDKSGLPSDRFSAERTGGSVSTLTIQRTQQEDSAVYLCASRMTPAETQYFGPGTRLLVL.

Many counts were recorded for this clonotype. The chain combines TRBV30 with TRBJ1-1; no firm D call. This CDR3 has 11 residues. Germline V gene data show CDR1 as GTSNPN and CDR2 as SVGIG (reference sequence). V lost 4 bases and J lost 11, with 14 bases in between. The CDR3 coding sequence is TGTGCCTGGAATAGTGGCGGGGTGGCTTTCTTT. Translated: CAWNSGGVAFF.

This clonotype is termed medium-sized (0.01 to 0.1%). The chain uses TRBV5-1 and TRBJ2-5; the match to TRBD1 covers 7 bases. Germline V CDR1 and CDR2: SGHRS, YFSETQ. This CDR3 comprises 16 residues. J gave up 1 base and V 0 bases, and 6 bases lay outside the gene matches. The CDR3 sequence is CASSLASDRSQETQYF. The DNA of the CDR3 is TGCGCCAGCAGCTTGGCATCGGACAGGAGCCAAGAGACCCAGTACTTC. Using reference TRBV5-1 and TRBJ2-5 for the parts outside the CDR3, the full variable domain is KAGVTQTPRYLIKTRGQQVTLSCSPISGHRSVSWYQQTPGQGLQFLFEYFSETQRNKGNFPGRFSGRQFSNSRSEMNVSTLELGDSALYLCASSLASDRSQETQYFGPGTRLLVL.

This clonotype turned up a few times. The chain is built from TRBV30 and TRBJ2-7, with TRBD1 identical over 7 bases. The ends lost 5 bases at V and 2 bases at J; junction bases unmatched: 9. Germline V gives CDR1 GTSNPN, CDR2 SVGIG (reference sequence). This CDR3 has 14 residues. This chain's CDR3 is CAWQAGTATYEQYF. CDR3 sequence (DNA): TGTGCCTGGCAGGCCGGGACAGCCACCTACGAGCAGTACTTC.

This chain connects TRBV6-5 to TRBJ2-7, with D unresolved. CDR3 length: 15 residues. Trimming took off 5 bases at V and 2 bases at J, with 16 bases between the two ends. CDR1 is MNHEY and CDR2 is SVGAGI in the germline V gene. The CDR3 DNA is TGTGCCAGCAGTCCATCTAGATTGCAAACCTACGAGCAGTACTTC. Translated, it gives CASSPSRLQTYEQYF.

The chain uses TRBV18 and TRBJ2-4; D might be TRBD1 (5 bases). The CDR3 consists of 13 residues. Trimming cost V 0 bases and J 7 bases, with 7 bases left between them. In germline, CDR1 is KGHSH, CDR2 LQKENI. The CDR3 reads CASSPPTVNIQYF. In DNA, the CDR3 is TGTGCCAGCTCACCACCGACAGTGAACATTCAGTACTTC.

The count of this clonotype is one. V and J are TRBV28 and TRBJ2-5; 13 positions agree with TRBD2. J was trimmed by 3 bases and V by 6 bases; bases with no gene match: 4. Per the germline V gene, CDR1 is MDHEN and CDR2 is SYDVKM. The CDR3 covers 15 residues. In DNA, the CDR3 is TGTGCCAGCAGCCGGGGGACTAGCGGGAAAGAGACCCAGTACTTC. Its translation is CASSRGTSGKETQYF. The entire variable domain, with the rest obtained from reference TRBV28 and TRBJ2-5, is as follows: DVKVTQSSRYLVKRTGEKVFLECVQDMDHENMFWYRQDPGLGLRLIYFSYDVKMKEKGDIPEGYSVSREKKERFSLILESASTNQTSMYLCASSRGTSGKETQYFGPGTRLLVL.

This clonotype was found many times. V usage is TRBV18 and J usage is TRBJ2-7; TRBD1 or TRBD2 may be the D gene (5 bases each). This CDR3 is built from 14 residues. With 3 bases removed from V and 6 bases from J, the gap between germline ends came to 15 bases. Germline V gene data show CDR1 as KGHSH and CDR2 as LQKENI. This CDR3 reads CASSPGTVDSEQYF. CDR3 sequence (DNA): TGTGCCAGCTCACCCGGGACGGTAGACAGCGAGCAGTACTTC. Supplemented by reference TRBV18 and TRBJ2-7, the full variable domain reads NAGVMQNPRHLVRRRGQEARLRCSPMKGHSHVYWYRQLPEEGLKFMVYLQKENIIDESGMPKERFSAEFPKEGPSILRIQQVVRGDSAAYFCASSPGTVDSEQYFGPGTRLTVT.

This clonotype was counted at least ten times. The V call is TRBV12-2, the J call TRBJ1-5; the table gives TRBD1 as D, unverified against the DNA. TRBV12-2 is an annotated pseudogene. The CDR3 is 15 residues long. CDR3: CASRPRDRTNQPQHF. In nucleotides, the CDR3 is TGTGCAAGTCGCCCTCGGGACAGGACGAATCAGCCCCAGCATTTT.

This clonotype was seen ten or more times. The J gene is TRBJ2-7, the V gene TRBV7-3; TRBD1 aligns across 10 bases. The junction had 3 bases not matched to a gene; V was cut back by 4 bases and J by 6 bases. Germline V gene sequence: CDR1 SGHTA, CDR2 FQGTGA. The CDR3 extends over 13 amino acids. The CDR3 sequence is CASSSDRGREQYF. CDR3 nucleotide sequence: TGTGCCAGCAGCTCTGACAGGGGGCGCGAGCAGTACTTC. The complete variable domain, with remaining parts taken from reference TRBV7-3 and TRBJ2-7, reads GAGVSQTPSNKVTEKGKYVELRCDPISGHTALYWYRQSLGQGPEFLIYFQGTGAADDSGLPNDRFFAVRPEGSVSTLKIQRTERGDSAVYLCASSSDRGREQYFGPGTRLTVT.

There are many counts of this clonotype. V is TRBV13 and J is TRBJ2-5; D ambiguous. CDR3 length: 12 amino acids. Trimming left V 5 bases short and J 3 bases short, with 7 bases between. Germline values: CDR1 PRHDT, CDR2 FYEKMQ (reference sequence). The CDR3 DNA is TGTGCCAGCAGCGTTAGAAAAGAGACCCAGTACTTC. Amino acid sequence: CASSVRKETQYF.

This clonotype was seen many times. The chain combines TRBV10-2 with TRBJ2-7, with 9 bases matching TRBD2. CDR3 length equals 14 residues. The germline gives CDR1 WSHSY, CDR2 SAAADI. The J segment lost 4 bases and the V segment lost 6 bases, leaving 7 bases of the junction unmatched. The CDR3: CASSETSGLYEQYF. The CDR3 DNA reads TGCGCCAGCAGCGAGACTAGCGGTCTTTACGAGCAGTACTTC.

This clonotype was counted many times. V gene TRBV7-6 combines with J gene TRBJ2-1; D ambiguous. The CDR3 runs 12 residues. Germline-derived CDR1 and CDR2 are SGHVS and FNYEAQ. V was cut by 0 bases and J by 6 bases, with 3 bases left in between. The CDR3 sequence: CASSLAVNEQFF. DNA for the CDR3: TGTGCCAGCAGCTTAGCAGTCAATGAGCAGTTCTTC.

This clonotype was recorded a few times. This chain joins TRBV11-2 and TRBJ2-7, with 9 positions matching TRBD1. Germline V lookup: CDR1 SGHAT, CDR2 FQNNGV. The V segment lost 3 bases and the J segment 6 bases; nucleotides outside the gene matches: 3. There are 13 residues in the CDR3. The CDR3 DNA is TGTGCCAGCAGCTTCCACAGGGGGCGCGAGCAGTACTTC. This translates into CASSFHRGREQYF.

This rearrangement joins TRBV7-2 to TRBJ2-1, with TRBD2 identical over 11 bases. The trim removed 5 bases at V and 5 bases at J, leaving 8 bases unmatched. CDR3 length equals 16 residues. Germline V gives CDR1 SGHTA, CDR2 FQGNSA. CDR3 in amino acids: CASSHTGTSGNNEQFF. The CDR3 nucleotides are TGTGCCAGCAGCCATACCGGGACTAGCGGAAACAATGAGCAGTTCTTC.

This clonotype was counted ten times or more. V usage is TRBV6-6 and J usage is TRBJ2-7, with D possibly called TRBD1 or TRBD2 (5 bases each). Looked up from germline, CDR1 is MNHNY and CDR2 is SVGAGI (reference sequence). V lost 7 bases, J lost 4 bases, and 17 bases lay in between. The CDR3 loop spans 14 amino acids. The CDR3, as DNA: TGTGCCAGCACTCCCGGGACCGGGATTTACGAGCAGTACTTC. Amino acid sequence: CASTPGTGIYEQYF.